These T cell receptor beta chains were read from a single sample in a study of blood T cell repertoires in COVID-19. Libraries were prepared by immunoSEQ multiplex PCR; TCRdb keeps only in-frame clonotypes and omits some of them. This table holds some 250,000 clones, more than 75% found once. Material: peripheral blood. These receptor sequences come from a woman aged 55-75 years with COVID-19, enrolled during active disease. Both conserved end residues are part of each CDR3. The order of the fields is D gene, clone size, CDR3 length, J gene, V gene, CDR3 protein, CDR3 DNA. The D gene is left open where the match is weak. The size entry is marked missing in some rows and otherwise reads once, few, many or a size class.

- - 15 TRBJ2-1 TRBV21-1 CASSNRETSGGEQFF TGTGCCAGCAGCAACCGGGAGACTAGCGGAGGAGAGCAGTTCTTC
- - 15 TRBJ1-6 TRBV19 CASMEGSAINSPLHF TGTGCCAGTATGGAGGGTTCGGCCATCAATTCACCCCTCCACTTT
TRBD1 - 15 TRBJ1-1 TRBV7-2 CASSYRTGGGIEAFF TGTGCCAGCAGCTACAGGACAGGGGGCGGAATTGAAGCTTTCTTT
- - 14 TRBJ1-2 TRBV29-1 CSVEVVQGNYGYTF TGCAGCGTTGAAGTAGTACAGGGAAACTATGGCTACACCTTC
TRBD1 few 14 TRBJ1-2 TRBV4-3 CASSQAGGAGGYTF TGCGCCAGCAGCCAAGCAGGGGGCGCTGGTGGCTACACCTTC
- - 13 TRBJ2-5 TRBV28 CASSLAVPETQYF TGTGCCAGCAGCCTAGCCGTTCCAGAGACCCAGTACTTC
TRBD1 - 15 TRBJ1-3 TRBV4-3 CASSAQGALGNTIYF TGCGCCAGCAGTGCACAGGGGGCGCTTGGAAACACCATATATTTT
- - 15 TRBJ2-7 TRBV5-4 CASSSAGGQAYEQYF TGTGCCAGCAGCTCCGCAGGAGGGCAGGCCTACGAGCAGTACTTC
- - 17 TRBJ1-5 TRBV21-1 CASSTRPRQGRDQPQHF TGTGCCAGCAGCACCAGGCCGCGACAGGGAAGGGATCAGCCCCAGCATTTT
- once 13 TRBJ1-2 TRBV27 CASSIAGSRGYTF TGTGCCAGCAGTATCGCAGGGTCCCGGGGCTACACCTTC
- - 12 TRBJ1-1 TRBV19 CASSTKAGEAFF TGTGCCAGTAGTACTAAGGCGGGGGAAGCTTTCTTT
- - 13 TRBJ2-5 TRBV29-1 CSVATGRKETQYF TGCAGCGTGGCGACAGGGAGGAAAGAGACCCAGTACTTC
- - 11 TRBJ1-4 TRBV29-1 CSVTTGEKLFF TGCAGCGTCACGACCGGGGAAAAACTGTTTTTT